Described below is a single T cell receptor (beta chain) sequence and its context. This entry belongs to a study of cytomegalovirus exposure and HLA in healthy donors. The PCR contained 60 Vbeta and 13 Jbeta primers. Some clones are missing from TCRdb's copy, which holds only in-frame ones; the method was immunoSEQ multiplex PCR. Of approximately 100,000 clones listed, around 83% are singletons. Trimming shortened V by 5 bases and J by 0 bases, and 7 bases separated the two germline ends. The germline V gene has CDR1 MNHEY and CDR2 SVGAGI. The CDR3 runs to 14 residues. The V gene is TRBV6-5, the J gene TRBJ1-4, with D uncertain. The specimen sequenced was PBMCs. The receptor was derived from a woman between 18 and 29 years old in good health and CMV-seronegative. The CDR3 here is CASSTTATNEKLFF. The DNA for the CDR3 is TGTGCCAGCAGTACCACTGCAACTAATGAAAAACTGTTTTTT.